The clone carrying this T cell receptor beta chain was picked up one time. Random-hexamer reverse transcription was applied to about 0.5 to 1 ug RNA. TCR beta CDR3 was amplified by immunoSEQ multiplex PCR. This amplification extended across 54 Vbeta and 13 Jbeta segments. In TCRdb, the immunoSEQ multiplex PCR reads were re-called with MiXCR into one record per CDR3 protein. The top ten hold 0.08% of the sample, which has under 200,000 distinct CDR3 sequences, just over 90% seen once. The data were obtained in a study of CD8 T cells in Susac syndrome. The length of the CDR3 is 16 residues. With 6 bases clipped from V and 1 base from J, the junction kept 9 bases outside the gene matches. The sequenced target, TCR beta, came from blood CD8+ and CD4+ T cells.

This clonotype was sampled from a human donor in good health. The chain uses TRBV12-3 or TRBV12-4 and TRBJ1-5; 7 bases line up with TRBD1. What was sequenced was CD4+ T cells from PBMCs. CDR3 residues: CASRAQGGGSNQPQHF. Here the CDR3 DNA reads TGTGCCAGCAGGGCCCAGGGGGGGGGCAGCAATCAGCCCCAGCATTTT.